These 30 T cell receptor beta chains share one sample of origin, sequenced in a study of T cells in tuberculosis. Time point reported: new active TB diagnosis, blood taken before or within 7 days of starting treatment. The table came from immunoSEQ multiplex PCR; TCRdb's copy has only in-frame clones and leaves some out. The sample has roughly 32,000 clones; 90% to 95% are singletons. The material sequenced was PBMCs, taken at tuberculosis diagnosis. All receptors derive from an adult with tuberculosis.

CDR3 protein: CASSRTANTEAFF. Written as DNA, the CDR3 is TGTGCCAGCAGCCGCACAGCGAACACTGAAGCTTTCTTT. The V gene is TRBV14, the J gene TRBJ1-1; D not certain. V was cut by 4 bases and J by 1 base, with 7 bases left in between. The CDR3 consists of 13 residues. Per germline, CDR1 SGHDN and CDR2 FVKESK.

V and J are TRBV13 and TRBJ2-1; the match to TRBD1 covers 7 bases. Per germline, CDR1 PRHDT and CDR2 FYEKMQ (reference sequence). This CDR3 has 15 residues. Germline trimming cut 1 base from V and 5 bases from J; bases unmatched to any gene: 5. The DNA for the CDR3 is TGTGCCAGCAGCTTAGTAGAGGGGGCGAACAATGAGCAGTTCTTC. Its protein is CASSLVEGANNEQFF.

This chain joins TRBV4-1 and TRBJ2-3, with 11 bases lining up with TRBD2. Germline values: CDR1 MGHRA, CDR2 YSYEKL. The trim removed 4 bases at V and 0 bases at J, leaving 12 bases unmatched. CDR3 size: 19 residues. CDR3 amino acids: CASSLRLAGRGTSTDTQYF. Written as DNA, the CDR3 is TGCGCCAGCAGCCTAAGACTAGCGGGGAGGGGGACTAGCACAGATACGCAGTATTTT.

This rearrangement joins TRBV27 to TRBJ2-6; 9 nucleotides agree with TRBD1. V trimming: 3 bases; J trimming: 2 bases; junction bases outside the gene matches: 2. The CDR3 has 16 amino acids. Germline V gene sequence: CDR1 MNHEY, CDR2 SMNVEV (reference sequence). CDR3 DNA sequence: TGTGCCAGCAGTTTGGGACAGGGAACTGGGGCCAACGTCCTGACTTTC. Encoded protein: CASSLGQGTGANVLTF.

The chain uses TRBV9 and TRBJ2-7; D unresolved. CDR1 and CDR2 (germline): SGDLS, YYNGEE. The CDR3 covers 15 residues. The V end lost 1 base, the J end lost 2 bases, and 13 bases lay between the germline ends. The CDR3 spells CASSVNVAEPYEQYF. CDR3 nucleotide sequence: TGTGCCAGCAGCGTAAACGTGGCGGAACCCTACGAGCAGTACTTC.

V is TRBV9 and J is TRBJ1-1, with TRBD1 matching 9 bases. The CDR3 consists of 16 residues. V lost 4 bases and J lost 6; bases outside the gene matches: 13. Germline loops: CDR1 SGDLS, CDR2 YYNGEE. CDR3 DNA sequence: TGTGCCAGCAGCTCAGACCCGGGACAGGGAGTTTCTGAAGCTTTCTTT. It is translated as CASSSDPGQGVSEAFF.

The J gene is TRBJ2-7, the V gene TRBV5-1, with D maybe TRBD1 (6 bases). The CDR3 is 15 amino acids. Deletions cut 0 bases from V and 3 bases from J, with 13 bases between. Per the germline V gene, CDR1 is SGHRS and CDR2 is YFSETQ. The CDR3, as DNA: TGCGCCAGCAGCTTGGAAGGCAGGGGAGACTACGAGCAGTACTTC. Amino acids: CASSLEGRGDYEQYF. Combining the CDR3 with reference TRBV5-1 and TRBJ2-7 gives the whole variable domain KAGVTQTPRYLIKTRGQQVTLSCSPISGHRSVSWYQQTPGQGLQFLFEYFSETQRNKGNFPGRFSGRQFSNSRSEMNVSTLELGDSALYLCASSLEGRGDYEQYFGPGTRLTVT.

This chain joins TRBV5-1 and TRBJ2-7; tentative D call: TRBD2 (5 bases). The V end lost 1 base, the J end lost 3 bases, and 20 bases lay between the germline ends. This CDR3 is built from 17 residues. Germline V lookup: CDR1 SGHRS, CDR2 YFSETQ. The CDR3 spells CASSLSLGGSTLYEQYF. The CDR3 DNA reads TGCGCCAGCAGCTTGTCCCTGGGCGGGTCGACCCTCTACGAGCAGTACTTC.

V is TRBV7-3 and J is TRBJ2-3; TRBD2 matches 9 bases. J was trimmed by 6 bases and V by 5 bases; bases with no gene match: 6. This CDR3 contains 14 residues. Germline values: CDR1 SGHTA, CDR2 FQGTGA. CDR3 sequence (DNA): TGTGCCAGCAGCCTTAGCGGGGGCGGGGATACGCAGTATTTT. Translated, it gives CASSLSGGGDTQYF.

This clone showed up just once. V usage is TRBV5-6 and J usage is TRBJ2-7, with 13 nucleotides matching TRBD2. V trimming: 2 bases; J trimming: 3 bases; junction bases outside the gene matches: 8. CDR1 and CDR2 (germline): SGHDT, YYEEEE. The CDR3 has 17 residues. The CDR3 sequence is CASSFWTSGGRRYEQYF. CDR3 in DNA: TGTGCCAGCAGCTTTTGGACTAGCGGGGGACGCCGCTACGAGCAGTACTTC.

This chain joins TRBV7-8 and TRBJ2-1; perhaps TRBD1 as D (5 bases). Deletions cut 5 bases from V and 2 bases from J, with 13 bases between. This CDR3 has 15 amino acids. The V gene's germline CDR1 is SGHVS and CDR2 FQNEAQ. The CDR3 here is CASSPSRTPYNEQFF. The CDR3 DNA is TGTGCCAGCAGCCCCAGCAGGACACCCTACAATGAGCAGTTCTTC.

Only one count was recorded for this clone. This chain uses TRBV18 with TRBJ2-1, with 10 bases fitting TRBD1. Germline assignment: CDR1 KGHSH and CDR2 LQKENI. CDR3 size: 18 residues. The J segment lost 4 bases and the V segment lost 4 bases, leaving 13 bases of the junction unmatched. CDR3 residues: CASSRRQGADYRYNEQFF. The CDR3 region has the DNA TGTGCCAGCTCACGACGACAGGGGGCGGATTATCGTTACAATGAGCAGTTCTTC.

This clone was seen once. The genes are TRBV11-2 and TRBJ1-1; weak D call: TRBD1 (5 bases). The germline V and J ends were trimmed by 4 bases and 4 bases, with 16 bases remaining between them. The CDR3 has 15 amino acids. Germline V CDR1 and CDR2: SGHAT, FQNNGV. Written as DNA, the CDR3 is TGTGCCAGCAGCTCCGAACGACCAGGGCCCACTGAAGCTTTCTTT. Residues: CASSSERPGPTEAFF.

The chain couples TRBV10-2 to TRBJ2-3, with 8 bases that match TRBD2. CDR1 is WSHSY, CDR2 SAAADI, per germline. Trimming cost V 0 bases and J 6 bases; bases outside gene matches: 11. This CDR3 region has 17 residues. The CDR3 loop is CASSESSTGGARDTQYF. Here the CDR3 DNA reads TGCGCCAGCAGTGAGTCATCGACGGGGGGGGCAAGGGATACGCAGTATTTT.

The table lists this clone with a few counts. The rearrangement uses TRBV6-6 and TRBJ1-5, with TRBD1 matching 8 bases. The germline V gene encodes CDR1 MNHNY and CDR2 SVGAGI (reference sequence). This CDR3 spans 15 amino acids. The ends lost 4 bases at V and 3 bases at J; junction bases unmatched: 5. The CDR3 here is CASSSWTGNNQPQHF. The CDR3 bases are TGTGCCAGCAGTTCCTGGACAGGGAACAATCAGCCCCAGCATTTT.

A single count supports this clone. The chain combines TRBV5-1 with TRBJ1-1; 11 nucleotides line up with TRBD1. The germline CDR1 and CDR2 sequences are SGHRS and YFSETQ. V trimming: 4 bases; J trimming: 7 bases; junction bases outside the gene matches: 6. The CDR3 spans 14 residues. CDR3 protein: CASSPGQGAVEAFF. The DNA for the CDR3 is TGCGCCAGCAGCCCTGGACAGGGGGCGGTTGAAGCTTTCTTT. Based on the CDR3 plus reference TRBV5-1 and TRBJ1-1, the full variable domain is KAGVTQTPRYLIKTRGQQVTLSCSPISGHRSVSWYQQTPGQGLQFLFEYFSETQRNKGNFPGRFSGRQFSNSRSEMNVSTLELGDSALYLCASSPGQGAVEAFFGQGTRLTVV.

CDR3 coding DNA: TGTGCTAGTGGTCCGTCTGGACGGGATAATCAGCCCCAGCATTTT. It specifies CASGPSGRDNQPQHF. The J gene is TRBJ1-5, the V gene TRBV12-5; D not resolved. Germline CDR1 LGHNT, CDR2 FRNRAP. With 5 bases removed from V and 4 bases from J, the gap between germline ends came to 15 bases. CDR3 length equals 15 residues. The whole variable domain, remainder taken from reference TRBV12-5 and TRBJ1-5, is DARVTQTPRHKVTEMGQEVTMRCQPILGHNTVFWYRQTMMQGLELLAYFRNRAPLDDSGMPKDRFSAEMPDATLATLKIQPSEPRDSAVYFCASGPSGRDNQPQHFGDGTRLSIL.

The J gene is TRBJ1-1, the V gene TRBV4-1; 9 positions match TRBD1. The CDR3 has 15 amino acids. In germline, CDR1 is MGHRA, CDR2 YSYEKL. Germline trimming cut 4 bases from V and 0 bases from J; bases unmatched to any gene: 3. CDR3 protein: CASSPGQGMNTEAFF. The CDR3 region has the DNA TGCGCCAGCAGCCCGGGACAGGGCATGAACACTGAAGCTTTCTTT.

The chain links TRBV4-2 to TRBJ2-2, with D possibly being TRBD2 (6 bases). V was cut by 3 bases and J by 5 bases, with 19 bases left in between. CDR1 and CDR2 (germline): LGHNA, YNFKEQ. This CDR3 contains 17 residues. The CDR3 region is CASSHDTGPGGTGELFF. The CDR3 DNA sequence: TGTGCCAGCAGCCATGATACAGGCCCTGGGGGGACCGGGGAGCTGTTTTTT.

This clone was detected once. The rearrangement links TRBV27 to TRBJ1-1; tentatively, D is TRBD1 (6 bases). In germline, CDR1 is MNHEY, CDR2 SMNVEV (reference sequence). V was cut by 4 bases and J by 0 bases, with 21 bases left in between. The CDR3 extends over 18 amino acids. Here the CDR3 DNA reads TGTGCCAGCAGTTCGTCCACCCTACAGGGCAGGATGAACACTGAAGCTTTCTTT. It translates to CASSSSTLQGRMNTEAFF.

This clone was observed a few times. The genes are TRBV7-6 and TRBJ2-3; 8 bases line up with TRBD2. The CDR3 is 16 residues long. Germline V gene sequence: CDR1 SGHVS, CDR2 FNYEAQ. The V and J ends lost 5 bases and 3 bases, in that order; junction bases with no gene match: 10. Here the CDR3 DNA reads TGTGCCAGCAGCACCGTTAGCGGGGCAGGGACAGATACGCAGTATTTT. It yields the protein CASSTVSGAGTDTQYF.

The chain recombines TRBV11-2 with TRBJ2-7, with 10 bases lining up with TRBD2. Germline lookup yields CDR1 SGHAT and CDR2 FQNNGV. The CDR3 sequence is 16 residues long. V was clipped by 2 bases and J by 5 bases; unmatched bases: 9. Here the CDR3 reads CASSLRGGAGGHEQYF. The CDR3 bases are TGTGCCAGCAGCTTACGTGGAGGAGCGGGGGGGCACGAGCAGTACTTC. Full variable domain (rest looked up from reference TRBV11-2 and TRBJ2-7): EAGVAQSPRYKIIEKRQSVAFWCNPISGHATLYWYQQILGQGPKLLIQFQNNGVVDDSQLPKDRFSAERLKGVDSTLKIQPAKLEDSAVYLCASSLRGGAGGHEQYFGPGTRLTVT.

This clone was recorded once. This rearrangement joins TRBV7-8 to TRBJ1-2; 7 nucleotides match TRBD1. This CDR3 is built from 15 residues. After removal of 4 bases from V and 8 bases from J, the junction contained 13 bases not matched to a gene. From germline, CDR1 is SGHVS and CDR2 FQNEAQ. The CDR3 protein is CASSYLIATGHGYTF. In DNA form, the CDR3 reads TGTGCCAGCAGCTACCTCATAGCGACAGGGCACGGCTACACCTTC.

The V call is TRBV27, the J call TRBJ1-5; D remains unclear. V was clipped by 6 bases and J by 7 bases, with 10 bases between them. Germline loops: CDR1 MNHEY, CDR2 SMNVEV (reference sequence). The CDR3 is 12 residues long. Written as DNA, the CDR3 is TGTGCCAGCAGCCCCCCCGGGCAGCCCCAGCATTTT. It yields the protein CASSPPGQPQHF.

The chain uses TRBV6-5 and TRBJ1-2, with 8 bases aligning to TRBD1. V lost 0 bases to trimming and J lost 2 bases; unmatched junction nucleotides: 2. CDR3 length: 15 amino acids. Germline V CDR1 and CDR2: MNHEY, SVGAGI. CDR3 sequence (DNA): TGTGCCAGCAGTTACTCCAGGACAGGGAACTATGGCTACACCTTC. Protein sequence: CASSYSRTGNYGYTF.

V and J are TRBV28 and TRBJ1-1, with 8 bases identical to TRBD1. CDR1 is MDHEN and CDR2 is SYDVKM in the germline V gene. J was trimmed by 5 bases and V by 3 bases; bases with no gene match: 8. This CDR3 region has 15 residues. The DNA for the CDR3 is TGTGCCAGCAGTTTGATGCAGGGGGCTTTTACTGAAGCTTTCTTT. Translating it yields CASSLMQGAFTEAFF.

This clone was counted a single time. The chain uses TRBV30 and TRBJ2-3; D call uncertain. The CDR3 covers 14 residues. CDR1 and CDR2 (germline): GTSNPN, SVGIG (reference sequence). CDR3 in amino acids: CASGWWSGTDTQYF. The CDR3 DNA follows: TGTGCTTCTGGGTGGTGGAGTGGCACAGATACGCAGTATTTT.

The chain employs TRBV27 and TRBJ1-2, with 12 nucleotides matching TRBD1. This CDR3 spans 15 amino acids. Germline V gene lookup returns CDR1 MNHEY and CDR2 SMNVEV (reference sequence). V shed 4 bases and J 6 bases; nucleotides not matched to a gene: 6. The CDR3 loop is CASSYGGQGADGYTF. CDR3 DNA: TGTGCCAGCAGTTATGGGGGACAGGGGGCCGATGGCTACACCTTC.

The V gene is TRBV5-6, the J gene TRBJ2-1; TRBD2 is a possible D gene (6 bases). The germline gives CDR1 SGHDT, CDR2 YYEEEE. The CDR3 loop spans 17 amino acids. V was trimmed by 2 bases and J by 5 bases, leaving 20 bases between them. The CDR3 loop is CASSFRRVVLLDNEQFF. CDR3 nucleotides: TGTGCCAGCAGCTTCCGGAGGGTCGTTTTGTTGGACAATGAGCAGTTCTTC.

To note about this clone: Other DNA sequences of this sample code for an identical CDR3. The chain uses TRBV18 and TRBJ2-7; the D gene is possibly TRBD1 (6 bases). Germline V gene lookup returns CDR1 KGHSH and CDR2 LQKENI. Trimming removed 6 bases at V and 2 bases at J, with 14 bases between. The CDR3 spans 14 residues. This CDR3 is CASSPTTGAYEQYF. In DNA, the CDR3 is TGTGCCAGCTCTCCTACGACAGGAGCCTACGAGCAGTACTTC.